The present T cell receptor (beta chain) was sequenced within a study of CD4+ T cells in melanoma (dated by TCRdb to the early 2020s). For the study in its entirety: Neoantigen-specific CD4+ T cells in human melanoma were what the study investigated. What the study reported, not specific to this receptor: Neoantigen-specific CD4+ T cells in melanoma were reported to have a range of differentiation states. The report described a correlation between neoantigen-specific CD4+ T cells and the function of CD8+ T cells, macrophages and B cells.

Taken from cysteine to phenylalanine, the CDR3 has 14 residues. Of the read, only the CDR3 DNA is kept; its 42 bases are in frame from base 1. V was cut back by 1 base and J by 2 bases, leaving a gap of 8 bases between them. From the germline V gene, CDR1 is MGHDK and CDR2 is SYGVNS. This clone is categorized as hyperexpanded (1% or more). Its binding antigen is unknown. Base qualities are not at hand, and no much larger clone is one base apart. The method behind the library was the immunoSEQ multiplex PCR assay. Not all clones reach the TCRdb copy of this immuneACCESS table, which keeps in-frame sequences only. Checked studies attribute under half of the gap to unresolved V genes and leave the rest unexplained. Recorded for this sample are under 250 clones; about 74% of them occurred a single time. The top ten constitute roughly 29% of the sample. Donors were patients with melanoma.

This chain joins TRBV25-1 to TRBJ1-2, with no D gene named confidently. This clonotype was sampled from a human donor with melanoma. Sequenced material: cells sorted by PD-1 expression. The sequenced DNA: TGTGCCAGCAGTGAATTCGGCAGCAACTATGGCTACACCTTC. It is translated as CASSEFGSNYGYTF.